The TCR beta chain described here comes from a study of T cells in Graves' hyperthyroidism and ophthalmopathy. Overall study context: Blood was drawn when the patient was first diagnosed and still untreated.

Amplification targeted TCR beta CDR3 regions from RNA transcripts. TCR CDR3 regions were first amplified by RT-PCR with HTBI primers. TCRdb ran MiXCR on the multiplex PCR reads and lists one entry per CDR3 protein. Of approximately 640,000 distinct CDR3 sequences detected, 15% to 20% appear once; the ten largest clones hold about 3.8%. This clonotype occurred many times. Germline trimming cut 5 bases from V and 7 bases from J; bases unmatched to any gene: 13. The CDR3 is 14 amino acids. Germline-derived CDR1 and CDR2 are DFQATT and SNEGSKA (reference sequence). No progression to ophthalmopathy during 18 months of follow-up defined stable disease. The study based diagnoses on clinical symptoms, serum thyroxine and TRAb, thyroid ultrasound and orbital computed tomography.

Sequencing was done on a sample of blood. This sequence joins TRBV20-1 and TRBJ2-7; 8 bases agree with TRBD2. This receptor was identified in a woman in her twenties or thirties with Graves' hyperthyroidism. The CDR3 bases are TGCAGTGCTTCTACTAGCGGCAAAGCGGGGGAGCAGTACTTC. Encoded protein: CSASTSGKAGEQYF.